The sequence of this TCR beta chain was determined in a study of CD4 and CD8 cells across lung adenocarcinoma regions. Samples came from patients with localized non-small cell lung adenocarcinoma. CDR3 length equals 13 residues. Germline V CDR1 and CDR2: MNHNS, SASEGT. TCRdb used MiXCR to reprocess the PCR reads, holding one entry per CDR3 protein. The sample has approximately 12,000 distinct CDR3 sequences, about 50% seen once. This chain uses TRBV6-1 with TRBJ2-3; D is perhaps TRBD1 (6 bases). The J call is uncertain, as TRBJ2-7 better fits the DNA end. Sequencing was done on a sample of CD8+ T cells from the center of a lung tumor. This TCR came from a female donor with lung adenocarcinoma. The CD4 and CD8 labels of this study may be unreliable. The CDR3 here is CARGVGAMDTQYF. The CDR3 DNA sequence: TGTGCCAGGGGAGTGGGGGCTATGGATACGCAGTACTTC.